This T cell receptor (beta chain) is drawn from a study of vaccination effects on CD4 cells after COVID-19. The data were produced by immunoSEQ multiplex PCR, yet TCRdb's version contains in-frame clones alone and is incomplete. Of approximately 61,000 clones listed, about three quarters are singletons. With the ViraFEST assay, the study expanded antigen-specific CD4+ T cells using viral peptide pools, then sequenced them. Upon completion of roughly ten days in culture, CD4+ T cells were isolated. Of the BNT162b2 and mRNA-1273 vaccines, participants received two doses of one or the other. Notes on the study in general: After vaccination, at late timepoints, clones induced by infection and by vaccine contracted markedly.

In regard to this clone: Its antigen is unidentified.

The trim removed 5 bases at V and 4 bases at J, leaving 3 bases unmatched. The CDR3 contains 13 residues. Germline CDR1 SGHNT, CDR2 YENEEA. The chain links TRBV11-3 to TRBJ2-5; 8 bases match TRBD2. The sequenced sample was CD4+ T cells from PBMCs cultured with HCoV-229E spike peptides, obtained after COVID-19 vaccination. The sequence came from a human donor who received a COVID-19 vaccine. The CDR3 loop reads CASSLSGVETQYF. The CDR3 nucleotides read TGTGCCAGCAGCCTTAGCGGGGTAGAGACCCAGTACTTC.